These T cell receptor beta chains were read from a single sample in a study of T cell changes during pregnancy in multiple sclerosis. Clones were read by immunoSEQ multiplex PCR, and TCRdb kept only the in-frame ones, dropping some. The sample lists 45,000 to 50,000 clones, 85% to 95% occurring once. The sample in question was CD4+ T cells from peripheral blood mononuclear cells, obtained in the second trimester of pregnancy. All receptors derive from a female donor in good health, enrolled as a control in a pregnancy study. Both conserved end residues are part of each CDR3. The D gene is left open where the match is weak. Expanded clones get a size class; other rows say once, few or many, or leave the size out.

DNA	CDR3	D	size	V	J
TGTGCCAGCAGCTTTACACAGGGGAACACTGAAGCTTTCTTT	CASSFTQGNTEAFF	.	.	TRBV11-3	TRBJ1-1
TGCGCCAGCAGCCAGGGAGGGTCGGGCACCGGGGAGCTGTTTTTT	CASSQGGSGTGELFF	TRBD2	.	TRBV5-1	TRBJ2-2
TGTGCCAGCAGTCCTATAGCGGCAAGGACCCTGCAGTACTTC	CASSPIAARTLQYF	.	.	TRBV2	TRBJ2-7
TGTGCCACGGGGGGGGACGGAGATACGCAGTATTTT	CATGGDGDTQYF	TRBD2	.	TRBV6-1	TRBJ2-3
TGTGCCAGCAGCTTTTCGGTCAATGAGCAGTTCTTC	CASSFSVNEQFF	.	.	TRBV7-2	TRBJ2-1
TGTGCCAGCAGCTTAGAGGACAGGGGGCACGAGCAGTACTTC	CASSLEDRGHEQYF	TRBD1	.	TRBV7-6	TRBJ2-7
TGCGCCAGCAGCCAAGGGTGGGGCAAGGGGGAGCTGTTTTTT	CASSQGWGKGELFF	.	.	TRBV4-3	TRBJ2-2
TGCGCCAGCAGCCAAGACGACAGGGGTGATAACTATGGCTACACCTTC	CASSQDDRGDNYGYTF	TRBD1	once	TRBV4-3	TRBJ1-2
TGTGCCAGCAGCCGACGGACAGGGGAGACGGGAACGACTGAAGCTTTCTTT	CASSRRTGETGTTEAFF	TRBD1	.	TRBV7-6	TRBJ1-1
TGCGCCAGCAGCCTACAGCTATTAGAGACCCAGTACTTC	CASSLQLLETQYF	.	.	TRBV4-3	TRBJ2-5
TGTGCCAGCAGCCCACGGGAGCAAGAGACCCAGTACTTC	CASSPREQETQYF	.	.	TRBV11-2	TRBJ2-5
TGTGCCAGCAGCTTGCCGGGGGACAGTAGCTCCTACGAGCAGTACTTC	CASSLPGDSSSYEQYF	.	.	TRBV5-4	TRBJ2-7
TGTGCCAGCTGCCCTCCGGGGGGAGATACGCAGTATTTT	CASCPPGGDTQYF	TRBD2	.	TRBV5-4	TRBJ2-3
TGTGCCAGCAGTTACCGACAGGGACGCTACACCTTC	CASSYRQGRYTF	TRBD1	.	TRBV6-5	TRBJ1-2
TGTGCCAGCAGTTTATCTGGCAGGGGGACTGAAGCTTTCTTT	CASSLSGRGTEAFF	TRBD1	.	TRBV27	TRBJ1-1
TGTGCCAGTAGTAGCCGGGCTAGCGGGGGGTACAATGAGCAGTTCTTC	CASSSRASGGYNEQFF	TRBD2	.	TRBV19	TRBJ2-1
TGTGCCAGCAGCCCTCAAGAACAGGTTGTGAGGGCCAACGTCCTGACTTTC	CASSPQEQVVRANVLTF	.	.	TRBV7-9	TRBJ2-6
TGTGCCAGCAGTGGGGCCCCTGATCGGCCCCAGCATTTT	CASSGAPDRPQHF	.	few	TRBV27	TRBJ1-5
TGTGCCAGCAGCCTCCGGGACAGGTTTTCTGAGCAGTTCTTC	CASSLRDRFSEQFF	TRBD1	.	TRBV6-5	TRBJ2-1
TGTGCCAGCAACAGGGGCGCGGAGCCTTGGGAGCAGTACTTC	CASNRGAEPWEQYF	TRBD1	.	TRBV6-1	TRBJ2-7
TGTGCCAGCTCACCACCGGGACAAAGTGGCTACACCTTC	CASSPPGQSGYTF	.	.	TRBV18	TRBJ1-2
TGTGCCAGCAGTTTATCAGCAGCGGCCAATGGAAACACCATATATTTT	CASSLSAAANGNTIYF	.	.	TRBV27	TRBJ1-3
TGTGCCAGCAGCATGCAACAGGGGCACCACGAGCAGTACTTC	CASSMQQGHHEQYF	TRBD1	.	TRBV5-4	TRBJ2-7
TGTGCCTGGAGTGGGACAGGGGGGTTCGGTGGCTACACCTTC	CAWSGTGGFGGYTF	TRBD1	.	TRBV30	TRBJ1-2
TGTGCCAGCAGCAGGGGGAGGGAATCAGCTTTCTTT	CASSRGRESAFF	.	.	TRBV11-3	TRBJ1-1
TGTGCCAGTAGTACACAGACAGGGGCAGGGGCCAACGTCCTGACTTTC	CASSTQTGAGANVLTF	TRBD1	.	TRBV19	TRBJ2-6
TGTGCCAGCTCAAGAGGACAGGAAGAGACCCAGTACTTC	CASSRGQEETQYF	TRBD1	.	TRBV18	TRBJ2-5
TGTGCCAGCAGGAGACGGACTAGTGCTTTAAGCTCCTACAATGAGCAGTTCTTC	CASRRRTSALSSYNEQFF	TRBD2	.	TRBV25-1	TRBJ2-1
TGTGCCAGCAGTTACTCGAGACAGGCCCTCTCCTACGAGCAGTACTTC	CASSYSRQALSYEQYF	.	.	TRBV6-6	TRBJ2-7
TGCGCCAGCAGCGGCGGGTTGGGGACGAACACCGGGGAGCTGTTTTTT	CASSGGLGTNTGELFF	.	.	TRBV5-1	TRBJ2-2
TGTGCCAGCAGTTCGTCAGTTTCTGGAAACACCATATATTTT	CASSSSVSGNTIYF	.	.	TRBV6-5	TRBJ1-3
TGTGCCAGCAGCTTACGAGCGGGGGGGCACGGCGAGCAGTACTTC	CASSLRAGGHGEQYF	TRBD2	.	TRBV7-2	TRBJ2-7
TGTGCCAGCAGTAGGGAGCAGGGGGTAAGGGATGAGCAGTTCTTC	CASSREQGVRDEQFF	TRBD1	.	TRBV7-9	TRBJ2-1
TGTGCCACCAGCGGGGGGGGGCTCGGCGCAGATACGCAGTATTTT	CATSGGGLGADTQYF	.	few	TRBV15	TRBJ2-3
TGTGCCAGCTCACTAGACAGGGGCATACCAGCTGAAGCTTTCTTT	CASSLDRGIPAEAFF	TRBD1	.	TRBV18	TRBJ1-1
TGTGCCAGCAGCCTATACGGTCTGAGGCGGGACACAGATACGCAGTATTTT	CASSLYGLRRDTDTQYF	.	.	TRBV7-6	TRBJ2-3
TGTGCCAGCAGCCTGACGGGACAGGGGAACACTGAAGCTTTCTTT	CASSLTGQGNTEAFF	TRBD1	.	TRBV4-2	TRBJ1-1